The 13 T cell receptor beta chains in this list originate from one sample, sequenced in a study of graft-versus-host responses after intestinal transplantation. Antigens of these TCRs are unknown. Sequencing was performed with immunoSEQ multiplex PCR; in TCRdb, only in-frame clones are kept and a portion is missing. The data hold over 100,000 clones, with 93% observed a single time. The sequenced sample was unstimulated CD8+ T cells sorted from spleen or lymph node cells, obtained before transplant. The receptors derive from a human donor who was the organ donor for an intestinal transplant.

This chain joins TRBV4-2 and TRBJ2-7; 11 nucleotides align to TRBD2. Per the germline V gene, CDR1 is LGHNA and CDR2 is YNFKEQ. The trim removed 3 bases at V and 0 bases at J, leaving 10 bases unmatched. The CDR3 totals 18 residues. The CDR3 sequence is CASSQIGLAGASSYEQYF. For the CDR3, the DNA is TGTGCCAGCAGCCAGATTGGACTAGCGGGCGCTAGCTCCTACGAGCAGTACTTC.

V is TRBV7-9 and J is TRBJ1-1, with 10 bases matching TRBD1. The J segment lost 7 bases and the V segment lost 3 bases, leaving 8 bases of the junction unmatched. Germline V gene sequence: CDR1 SEHNR, CDR2 FQNEAQ (reference sequence). This CDR3 comprises 15 residues. The CDR3 loop reads CASSFPGQGTNEAFF. The CDR3 DNA sequence: TGTGCCAGCAGCTTTCCGGGACAGGGGACCAATGAAGCTTTCTTT.

The chain employs TRBV5-1 and TRBJ2-1; D uncertain. V lost 7 bases to trimming and J lost 0 bases, with 14 bases between them. The germline gives CDR1 SGHRS, CDR2 YFSETQ. This CDR3 spans 15 amino acids. The CDR3 is CASGPLESSYNEQFF. The CDR3 region has the DNA TGCGCCAGCGGCCCGCTAGAGAGCTCCTACAATGAGCAGTTCTTC.

The gene calls are TRBV2 and TRBJ2-1; D gene ambiguous. Trimming took off 2 bases at V and 3 bases at J, with 5 bases between the two ends. This CDR3 region has 13 residues. Germline CDR1 and CDR2: SNHLY and FYNNEI. Here the CDR3 DNA reads TGTGCCAGCAGTGAAACCGGCTACAATGAGCAGTTCTTC. Amino acid sequence: CASSETGYNEQFF.

V is TRBV7-2 and J is TRBJ2-5; a weak D match, TRBD2 (6 bases). The CDR3 runs 13 residues. The V gene's germline CDR1 is SGHTA and CDR2 FQGNSA. V lost 5 bases to trimming and J lost 5 bases, with 12 bases between them. In DNA form, the CDR3 reads TGTGCCAGCAGCCTCCCCCGGGGGGAGACCCAGTACTTC. It yields the protein CASSLPRGETQYF.

The CDR3 DNA is TGTGCCAGCAGTTCGTCGGGGAGAAGTCCCGAAGCTTTCTTT. As protein: CASSSSGRSPEAFF. The V call is TRBV27, the J call TRBJ1-1, with D hard to call. Germline loops: CDR1 MNHEY, CDR2 SMNVEV (reference sequence). The CDR3 length is 14 residues. The V end was cut by 4 bases, the J end by 8 bases, with 17 bases between.

This clone showed up just once. The chain's CDR3 is CASSSQGAAGELFF. In DNA form, the CDR3 reads TGTGCCAGTAGTAGCCAGGGGGCCGCCGGGGAGCTGTTTTTT. V usage is TRBV19 and J usage is TRBJ2-2; TRBD1 agrees at 8 bases. In germline, CDR1 is LNHDA, CDR2 SQIVND (reference sequence). This CDR3 spans 14 amino acids. Unmatched junction bases numbered 4, after V lost 4 bases and J lost 6 bases.

The chain recombines TRBV29-1 with TRBJ1-1; tentative D call: TRBD1 (6 bases). The CDR3 covers 15 residues. Germline CDR1 reads SQVTM; CDR2 reads ANQGSEA. The ends were cut back, 0 bases at V and 1 base at J, with 12 bases in the middle. The CDR3 sequence is CSVEDPGQPNTEAFF. In nucleotides, the CDR3 is TGCAGCGTTGAAGATCCGGGACAACCGAACACTGAAGCTTTCTTT.

This chain joins TRBV28 and TRBJ2-2; D tentatively fits TRBD1 or TRBD2 (5 bases each). Germline lookup yields CDR1 MDHEN and CDR2 SYDVKM. The CDR3 sequence is 14 residues long. Trimming left V 6 bases short and J 1 base short, with 9 bases between. CDR3 bases: TGTGCCAGCAGCCAGGGACGGAACACCGGGGAGCTGTTTTTT. Its protein is CASSQGRNTGELFF.

The chain combines TRBV2 with TRBJ1-2; a possible D gene is TRBD1 (6 bases). V lost 1 base and J 3 bases, leaving 15 bases between the germline ends. The CDR3 is 16 residues long. Germline CDR1 and CDR2: SNHLY and FYNNEI. The CDR3 region has the DNA TGTGCCAGCAGTGAAGTAGAAACAGGGAAGGACTATGGCTACACCTTC. Translating it yields CASSEVETGKDYGYTF.

This chain uses TRBV5-1 with TRBJ2-3; 9 bases are shared with TRBD2. The V gene end was trimmed by 0 bases and the J gene end by 0 bases; junction bases not matched to a gene: 2. CDR1 is SGHRS and CDR2 is YFSETQ in the germline V gene. The CDR3 extends over 16 amino acids. This CDR3 is CASSLGLAGSTDTQYF. The CDR3 DNA reads TGCGCCAGCAGCTTGGGCCTAGCGGGGAGCACAGATACGCAGTATTTT.

V is TRBV11-2 and J is TRBJ2-7; 7 positions agree with TRBD2. The germline gives CDR1 SGHAT, CDR2 FQNNGV. V was clipped by 1 base and J by 2 bases; unmatched bases: 8. This CDR3 has 16 residues. The CDR3 here is CASSLAPPGTTYEQYF. The CDR3 DNA is TGTGCCAGCAGCTTAGCCCCCCCAGGGACTACCTACGAGCAGTACTTC.

The rearrangement uses TRBV19 and TRBJ1-4; D call uncertain. CDR3 size: 18 residues. Germline values: CDR1 LNHDA, CDR2 SQIVND (reference sequence). V gave up 0 bases and J gave up 0 bases, with 14 bases separating them. In nucleotides, the CDR3 is TGTGCCAGTAGTATAGACACCTCGGGGAGGACAACTAATGAAAAACTGTTTTTT. Translation: CASSIDTSGRTTNEKLFF.